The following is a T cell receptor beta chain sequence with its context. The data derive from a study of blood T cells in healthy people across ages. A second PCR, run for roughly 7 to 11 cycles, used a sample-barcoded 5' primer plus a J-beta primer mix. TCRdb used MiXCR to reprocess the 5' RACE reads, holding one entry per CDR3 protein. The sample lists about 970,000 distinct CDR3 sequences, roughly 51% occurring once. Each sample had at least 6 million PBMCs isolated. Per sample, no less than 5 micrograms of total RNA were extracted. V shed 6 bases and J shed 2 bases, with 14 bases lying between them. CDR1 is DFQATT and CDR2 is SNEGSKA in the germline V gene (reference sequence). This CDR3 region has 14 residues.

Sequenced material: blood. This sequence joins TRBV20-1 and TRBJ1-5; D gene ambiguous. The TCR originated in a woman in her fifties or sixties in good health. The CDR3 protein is CSARPARGNQPQHF. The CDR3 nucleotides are TGCAGTGCAAGACCGGCCCGTGGCAATCAGCCCCAGCATTTT.